A selection of T cell receptor beta chains follows, all from one sample in a study of CD8+ T cells in alopecia areata. This table comes from immunoSEQ multiplex PCR, and its TCRdb copy is limited to in-frame clones, with some not included. This sample carries approximately 150,000 clones, 70% to 90% of them seen once, and the ten largest clones take about 13%. Sample: CD8+ T cells sorted from blood, taken at week 4, from a patient treated with tofacitinib. These receptors were collected from a human donor with alopecia areata. Each CDR3 is given with its conserved first and last residue. The order of the fields is CDR3 DNA, CDR3 protein, D gene, clone size, J gene, V gene. A D gene is named only where the DNA matches it firmly. Not every row has a clone size; where given, it reads once, few, many or a size class.

cdr3_nt: TGTGGGGGCCAGCTAGCGGGGGCCAGGAATGAGCAGTTCTTC
cdr3_aa: CGGQLAGARNEQFF
d_call: TRBD2
clone_size: NA
j_call: TRBJ2-1
v_call: TRBV30

cdr3_nt: TGTGCCAGCAGCCCCGGGACGTTCTCCTACGAGCAGTACTTC
cdr3_aa: CASSPGTFSYEQYF
d_call: NA
clone_size: NA
j_call: TRBJ2-7
v_call: TRBV7-6

cdr3_nt: TGTGCCAGCAGCTTGGATGTCAGCTCCTACAATGAGCAGTTCTTC
cdr3_aa: CASSLDVSSYNEQFF
d_call: NA
clone_size: NA
j_call: TRBJ2-1
v_call: TRBV5-8

cdr3_nt: TGTGCCAGCAGTGAAGCGGCAGGGCGTTTATCGGTGAACACTGAAGCTTTCTTT
cdr3_aa: CASSEAAGRLSVNTEAFF
d_call: NA
clone_size: NA
j_call: TRBJ1-1
v_call: TRBV2

cdr3_nt: TGTGCCAGCAGCCCCTGGGGACAGGGGGGAATGAACACTGAAGCTTTCTTT
cdr3_aa: CASSPWGQGGMNTEAFF
d_call: TRBD1
clone_size: NA
j_call: TRBJ1-1
v_call: TRBV4-2

cdr3_nt: TGTGCCAGCACCCTCCTTCGGGAAGATGAGCAGTTCTTC
cdr3_aa: CASTLLREDEQFF
d_call: NA
clone_size: NA
j_call: TRBJ2-1
v_call: TRBV7-9

cdr3_nt: TGTGCCAGCAGCTTAGGAGGAAACATTCAGTACTTC
cdr3_aa: CASSLGGNIQYF
d_call: NA
clone_size: NA
j_call: TRBJ2-4
v_call: TRBV7-9

cdr3_nt: TGTGCCAGCAGTTACGGCTTCATTGCCGATGAGCAGTTCTTC
cdr3_aa: CASSYGFIADEQFF
d_call: NA
clone_size: NA
j_call: TRBJ2-1
v_call: TRBV6-6

cdr3_nt: TGTGCCAGCAGTTTAAGCATGGAAGGGCCCAATCAGCCCCAGCATTTT
cdr3_aa: CASSLSMEGPNQPQHF
d_call: NA
clone_size: NA
j_call: TRBJ1-5
v_call: TRBV27

cdr3_nt: TGTGCCAGCAGCTTAGGGGGGACAGCTAATTCACCCCTCCACTTT
cdr3_aa: CASSLGGTANSPLHF
d_call: TRBD1
clone_size: NA
j_call: TRBJ1-6
v_call: TRBV7-9

cdr3_nt: TGCGCCAGCAGCTTGGAGGCAGGTAACACTGAAGCTTTCTTT
cdr3_aa: CASSLEAGNTEAFF
d_call: NA
clone_size: NA
j_call: TRBJ1-1
v_call: TRBV5-1

cdr3_nt: TGCGCCAGCAGCTGGGGGGGCAGACAGCTCGCTAACTATGGCTACACCTTC
cdr3_aa: CASSWGGRQLANYGYTF
d_call: NA
clone_size: NA
j_call: TRBJ1-2
v_call: TRBV5-1

cdr3_nt: TGTGCCAGCGGTCCCGGATGGCCCCAGCATTTT
cdr3_aa: CASGPGWPQHF
d_call: NA
clone_size: NA
j_call: TRBJ1-5
v_call: TRBV6-5

cdr3_nt: TGCGCCAGCAGTGATGGGGCGGGGGCGATCTACGAGCAGTACTTC
cdr3_aa: CASSDGAGAIYEQYF
d_call: NA
clone_size: NA
j_call: TRBJ2-7
v_call: TRBV10-2

cdr3_nt: TGCAGCGTTGAAGAAAAGGGTGGCGGGTCCTACAATGAGCAGTTCTTC
cdr3_aa: CSVEEKGGGSYNEQFF
d_call: NA
clone_size: NA
j_call: TRBJ2-1
v_call: TRBV29-1

cdr3_nt: TGTGCCAGCAGCTTCCGGGACAGGGAATATGGCTACACCTTC
cdr3_aa: CASSFRDREYGYTF
d_call: TRBD1
clone_size: NA
j_call: TRBJ1-2
v_call: TRBV5-4

cdr3_nt: TGTGCCAGCAGCACTACAGGGTTGGCCTACGAGCAGTACTTC
cdr3_aa: CASSTTGLAYEQYF
d_call: NA
clone_size: NA
j_call: TRBJ2-7
v_call: TRBV5-4

cdr3_nt: TGTGCCAGCAGTGACAGTCAGCTTACCTCCTATAATTCACCCCTCCACTTT
cdr3_aa: CASSDSQLTSYNSPLHF
d_call: NA
clone_size: once
j_call: TRBJ1-6
v_call: TRBV2

cdr3_nt: TGTGCCAGCTCAACCCGGGACACATACTATGGCTACACCTTC
cdr3_aa: CASSTRDTYYGYTF
d_call: NA
clone_size: NA
j_call: TRBJ1-2
v_call: TRBV18

cdr3_nt: TGTGCCAGCAGCTTTGAACTAGCGGCGTACGAGCAGTACTTC
cdr3_aa: CASSFELAAYEQYF
d_call: TRBD2
clone_size: few
j_call: TRBJ2-7
v_call: TRBV7-2

cdr3_nt: TGCAGCGTCGACCATAACAGGGAATACGAGCAGTACTTC
cdr3_aa: CSVDHNREYEQYF
d_call: NA
clone_size: NA
j_call: TRBJ2-7
v_call: TRBV29-1

cdr3_nt: TGTGCCAGCAGCTTAGGTGACGCTTGGGCTTTCTTT
cdr3_aa: CASSLGDAWAFF
d_call: NA
clone_size: once
j_call: TRBJ1-1
v_call: TRBV11-2

cdr3_nt: TGTGCCTCTTGGATGGGGGGAAGGTACAATGAGCAGTTCTTC
cdr3_aa: CASWMGGRYNEQFF
d_call: NA
clone_size: NA
j_call: TRBJ2-1
v_call: TRBV30

cdr3_nt: TGTGCCAGCAGCTTAGGTAACAATGAGCAGTTCTTC
cdr3_aa: CASSLGNNEQFF
d_call: NA
clone_size: NA
j_call: TRBJ2-1
v_call: TRBV7-9

cdr3_nt: TGCGCCAGCAGCCAAGACCCTCCTAGGGCAGATACGCAGTATTTT
cdr3_aa: CASSQDPPRADTQYF
d_call: NA
clone_size: NA
j_call: TRBJ2-3
v_call: TRBV4-1

cdr3_nt: TGTGCCAGCAGTGCCCCTGGACAAGATACGCAGTATTTT
cdr3_aa: CASSAPGQDTQYF
d_call: NA
clone_size: NA
j_call: TRBJ2-3
v_call: TRBV6-1

cdr3_nt: TGTGCCTGGAGTGCACCTAGCGGGGGCCTCGCCGGGGAGCTGTTTTTT
cdr3_aa: CAWSAPSGGLAGELFF
d_call: TRBD2
clone_size: NA
j_call: TRBJ2-2
v_call: TRBV30

cdr3_nt: TGCGCCAGCAGCCATTCTACAGGACCCTCACTAAATGAGCAGTTCTTC
cdr3_aa: CASSHSTGPSLNEQFF
d_call: NA
clone_size: NA
j_call: TRBJ2-1
v_call: TRBV4-1

cdr3_nt: TGCAGCGTTGTGATACAGAAGAAGTTTGCCACAGATACGCAGTATTTT
cdr3_aa: CSVVIQKKFATDTQYF
d_call: NA
clone_size: NA
j_call: TRBJ2-3
v_call: TRBV29-1

cdr3_nt: TGTGCCAGCAGCCAGGCTAGCGGGACCTACAATGAGCAGTTCTTC
cdr3_aa: CASSQASGTYNEQFF
d_call: TRBD2
clone_size: NA
j_call: TRBJ2-1
v_call: TRBV4-2

cdr3_nt: TGCAGCGTTCGTGGGACTAGCGGGGTTTCCTACGAGCAGTACTTC
cdr3_aa: CSVRGTSGVSYEQYF
d_call: TRBD2
clone_size: NA
j_call: TRBJ2-7
v_call: TRBV29-1

cdr3_nt: TGTGCCTGGAGTGGCCAGGAGGGAGATGGCTACACCTTC
cdr3_aa: CAWSGQEGDGYTF
d_call: NA
clone_size: few
j_call: TRBJ1-2
v_call: TRBV30

cdr3_nt: TGTGCCAGCAGCGCTACTAGCGGGGGGGCCACAGATACGCAGTATTTT
cdr3_aa: CASSATSGGATDTQYF
d_call: TRBD2
clone_size: once
j_call: TRBJ2-3
v_call: TRBV13

cdr3_nt: TGTGCGTTCGGAACGAGCTCCTACGAGCAGTACTTC
cdr3_aa: CAFGTSSYEQYF
d_call: NA
clone_size: NA
j_call: TRBJ2-7
v_call: TRBV5-4

cdr3_nt: TGCGCCAGCAGCTCCAGGATCCAAGAGACCCAGTACTTC
cdr3_aa: CASSSRIQETQYF
d_call: NA
clone_size: NA
j_call: TRBJ2-5
v_call: TRBV5-1

cdr3_nt: TGTGCCAGCAGTTACTCGGCGCAGGGGCACACCGGGGAGCTGTTTTTT
cdr3_aa: CASSYSAQGHTGELFF
d_call: NA
clone_size: NA
j_call: TRBJ2-2
v_call: TRBV6-5

cdr3_nt: TGTGCTAGTGGTCTGGGAGCGCGCACAGATACGCAGTATTTT
cdr3_aa: CASGLGARTDTQYF
d_call: NA
clone_size: NA
j_call: TRBJ2-3
v_call: TRBV12-5

cdr3_nt: TGTGCCAGCAGCTTAGTTTTGTACGAGCAGTACTTC
cdr3_aa: CASSLVLYEQYF
d_call: NA
clone_size: NA
j_call: TRBJ2-7
v_call: TRBV7-2

cdr3_nt: TGCAGCGTTACCTCCGTGGTGGCAGATACGCAGTATTTT
cdr3_aa: CSVTSVVADTQYF
d_call: NA
clone_size: NA
j_call: TRBJ2-3
v_call: TRBV29-1

cdr3_nt: TGTGCCAGCAGCGCGGGCCGTAACTATGGCTACACCTTC
cdr3_aa: CASSAGRNYGYTF
d_call: NA
clone_size: NA
j_call: TRBJ1-2
v_call: TRBV7-3

cdr3_nt: TGTGCCTGGATGAGGGGGCAAACCAGCAATGAGCAGTTCTTC
cdr3_aa: CAWMRGQTSNEQFF
d_call: TRBD1
clone_size: NA
j_call: TRBJ2-1
v_call: TRBV30

cdr3_nt: TGTGCCAGCAGCTTGGCCATAAATGAGCAGTTCTTC
cdr3_aa: CASSLAINEQFF
d_call: NA
clone_size: NA
j_call: TRBJ2-1
v_call: TRBV5-4

cdr3_nt: TGTGCCAGCAGTTTAAGGGTCGCCGGGGAGCTGTTTTTT
cdr3_aa: CASSLRVAGELFF
d_call: NA
clone_size: few
j_call: TRBJ2-2
v_call: TRBV27

cdr3_nt: TGCAGCGCAACAGGGGGCCGAAGCGAGCAGTACTTC
cdr3_aa: CSATGGRSEQYF
d_call: TRBD1
clone_size: NA
j_call: TRBJ2-7
v_call: TRBV29-1

cdr3_nt: TGCGCCAGCAGCTTCCTAACCGGGACACCTCCTACCTACGAGCAGTACTTC
cdr3_aa: CASSFLTGTPPTYEQYF
d_call: NA
clone_size: NA
j_call: TRBJ2-7
v_call: TRBV5-1

cdr3_nt: TGCAGCGTTGAACATGGCTATGGCTACACCTTC
cdr3_aa: CSVEHGYGYTF
d_call: NA
clone_size: NA
j_call: TRBJ1-2
v_call: TRBV29-1

cdr3_nt: TGTGCCAGCAGTTACTTCTTTCCCTACGAGCAGTACTTC
cdr3_aa: CASSYFFPYEQYF
d_call: NA
clone_size: NA
j_call: TRBJ2-7
v_call: TRBV6-5

cdr3_nt: TGTGCCAGCAGTTTATGGACAGGCGACGGCTACACCTTC
cdr3_aa: CASSLWTGDGYTF
d_call: TRBD1
clone_size: NA
j_call: TRBJ1-2
v_call: TRBV27

cdr3_nt: TGCAGCGTTGAAGCAGGTTACGACACTGAAGCTTTCTTT
cdr3_aa: CSVEAGYDTEAFF
d_call: NA
clone_size: NA
j_call: TRBJ1-1
v_call: TRBV29-1

cdr3_nt: TGTGCCAGCAGCGTAGAAGGACAGCAGACCTACGAGCAGTACTTC
cdr3_aa: CASSVEGQQTYEQYF
d_call: NA
clone_size: NA
j_call: TRBJ2-7
v_call: TRBV9

cdr3_nt: TGTGCCAGCAGCTTAGCGGGGGTTGGAATAGATACGCAGTATTTT
cdr3_aa: CASSLAGVGIDTQYF
d_call: NA
clone_size: once
j_call: TRBJ2-3
v_call: TRBV11-2

cdr3_nt: TGTGCCAGCTCACCACCGGGAGCCTTCGAGACCCAGTACTTC
cdr3_aa: CASSPPGAFETQYF
d_call: NA
clone_size: NA
j_call: TRBJ2-5
v_call: TRBV18

cdr3_nt: TGCGCCAGCAGCCAAGATTATAACACTGAAGCTTTCTTT
cdr3_aa: CASSQDYNTEAFF
d_call: NA
clone_size: NA
j_call: TRBJ1-1
v_call: TRBV4-1

cdr3_nt: TGCGCCAGCAGCCCACTAGCGGGAGGTGGCACAGATACGCAGTATTTT
cdr3_aa: CASSPLAGGGTDTQYF
d_call: TRBD2
clone_size: once
j_call: TRBJ2-3
v_call: TRBV4-1